Following are 13 T cell receptor beta chains from one sample sequenced in a study of cytomegalovirus exposure and HLA in healthy donors. Profiled with immunoSEQ multiplex PCR; TCRdb holds only in-frame clones, not every one. Among 140,000 or so clones listed, 90% were seen once. Sequenced material: PBMCs. Receptors were obtained from a woman aged 25-40 years in good health and CMV-seropositive.

CDR3 residues: CASSDSRQGNYGYTF. In DNA form, the CDR3 reads TGTGCCAGCAGTGATTCCCGACAGGGTAACTATGGCTACACCTTC. The rearrangement uses TRBV25-1 and TRBJ1-2; 7 bases are shared with TRBD1. Per the germline V gene, CDR1 is MGHDK and CDR2 is SYGVNS. The V segment lost 3 bases and the J segment 1 base; nucleotides outside the gene matches: 5. This CDR3 comprises 15 residues.

V and J are TRBV14 and TRBJ2-3; D might be TRBD2 (6 bases). V gave up 5 bases and J gave up 5 bases, with 17 bases separating them. The germline V gene has CDR1 SGHDN and CDR2 FVKESK. CDR3 size: 15 residues. CDR3: CASSSYGGTRDTQYF. Here the CDR3 DNA reads TGTGCCAGCAGCTCCTACGGCGGGACCAGAGATACGCAGTATTTT.

CDR3 sequence reads: CASSRTTTNEKLFF. The CDR3, as DNA: TGCGCCAGCAGCCGAACCACTACGAATGAAAAACTGTTTTTT. The V call is TRBV4-1, the J call TRBJ1-4, with D unclear. V dropped 4 bases and J dropped 5 bases, with 11 bases sitting between them. Germline V lookup: CDR1 MGHRA, CDR2 YSYEKL. The CDR3 is 14 residues long.

V and J are TRBV4-2 and TRBJ1-2, with D unclear. Trimming shortened V by 1 base and J by 2 bases, and 8 bases separated the two germline ends. Germline loops: CDR1 LGHNA, CDR2 YNFKEQ. The CDR3 is 14 residues long. The CDR3 protein is CASSQATGNYGYTF. As DNA, the CDR3 is TGTGCCAGCAGCCAAGCGACGGGGAACTATGGCTACACCTTC.

The chain joins TRBV19 to TRBJ2-1; TRBD1 matches at 12 bases. V lost 6 bases and J lost 9; bases outside the gene matches: 12. Germline CDR1 LNHDA, CDR2 SQIVND (reference sequence). The CDR3 is 16 amino acids. CDR3: CASRGTGGLVGAEQFF. The CDR3 region has the DNA TGTGCCAGTAGGGGGACAGGGGGCTTGGTGGGAGCTGAGCAGTTCTTC.

The chain is built from TRBV27 and TRBJ2-3; D perhaps matches TRBD1 (5 bases). Trimming shortened V by 3 bases and J by 3 bases, and 13 bases separated the two germline ends. Germline V CDR1 and CDR2: MNHEY, SMNVEV (reference sequence). This CDR3 comprises 15 residues. CDR3 sequence reads: CASSLKQGNTDTQYF. The CDR3 nucleotides read TGTGCCAGCAGTTTGAAGCAGGGTAATACAGATACGCAGTATTTT.

The J gene is TRBJ1-1, the V gene TRBV5-1, with D possibly TRBD1 on 6 matching bases. Germline assignment: CDR1 SGHRS and CDR2 YFSETQ. This CDR3 is 15 amino acids long. V lost 3 bases and J lost 1, with 13 bases in between. The CDR3 DNA reads as TGCGCCAGCAGCTCCGACAGGTTAGGGAACACTGAAGCTTTCTTT. It specifies CASSSDRLGNTEAFF.

The chain employs TRBV5-4 and TRBJ2-1, with D perhaps TRBD2 (6 bases). The germline V gene has CDR1 SGHNT and CDR2 YYREEE (reference sequence). V was trimmed by 4 bases and J by 2 bases, leaving 10 bases between them. CDR3 length equals 14 residues. This CDR3 is CASSTGGTYNEQFF. The CDR3 nucleotides read TGTGCCAGCAGCACCGGGGGTACCTACAATGAGCAGTTCTTC.

The V gene is TRBV9, the J gene TRBJ1-2; D might be TRBD1 (6 bases). Per the germline V gene, CDR1 is SGDLS and CDR2 is YYNGEE. V was clipped by 0 bases and J by 5 bases, with 14 bases between them. The CDR3 is 15 residues long. CDR3 nucleotides: TGTGCCAGCAGCGTAGCACAGGGTGGGGGTTATGGCTACACCTTC. Amino acid sequence: CASSVAQGGGYGYTF.

This chain joins TRBV27 and TRBJ2-7, with 8 bases matching TRBD1. Germline V gives CDR1 MNHEY, CDR2 SMNVEV (reference sequence). The CDR3 consists of 16 residues. The J segment lost 3 bases and the V segment lost 6 bases, leaving 13 bases of the junction unmatched. Written as DNA, the CDR3 is TGTGCCAGCAGGCAATTAACAGGGGGGCTCTACTACGAGCAGTACTTC. It specifies CASRQLTGGLYYEQYF.

The V gene is TRBV2, the J gene TRBJ2-3, with no clear D. V was trimmed by 3 bases and J by 1 base, leaving 11 bases between them. Germline V gene data show CDR1 as SNHLY and CDR2 as FYNNEI. This CDR3 has 15 amino acids. The CDR3 nucleotides are TGTGCCAGCAGTGAGAGCTATTTCGGCACAGATACGCAGTATTTT. It codes for CASSESYFGTDTQYF.

This rearrangement joins TRBV28 to TRBJ1-2; D unclear. The CDR3 length is 12 residues. Between the trimmed V and J ends, which lost 2 bases and 5 bases, there was a span of 6 bases. Germline V CDR1 and CDR2: MDHEN, SYDVKM. CDR3 region: CASSLIGYGYTF. CDR3 sequence (DNA): TGTGCCAGCAGTTTAATCGGGTATGGCTACACCTTC.

The chain joins TRBV7-9 to TRBJ2-5; 16 bases line up with TRBD2. V shed 5 bases and J 4 bases; nucleotides not matched to a gene: 7. The CDR3 length is 17 residues. CDR1 is SEHNR and CDR2 is FQNEAQ in the germline V gene (reference sequence). The CDR3 loop is CASSTRGLAGGVETQYF. Written as DNA, the CDR3 is TGTGCCAGCAGCACACGGGGACTAGCGGGAGGGGTAGAGACCCAGTACTTC.